Sequencing of this T cell receptor (beta chain) was carried out in a study of radiation and T cells in renal cell carcinoma. TCRdb's copy holds only in-frame clones and misses some; the assay was immunoSEQ multiplex PCR. Among 130,000 to 150,000 clones, around nine tenths were seen once, and the ten largest hold less than 20%. This sample's time point: blood 4 weeks post-SBRT, at nephrectomy. This sample's treatment: 15 Gy SBRT to primary tumor, nephrectomy 4 weeks later. Nephrectomy followed 15 Gy stereotactic body radiation by 4 weeks. Sequencing was performed on blood, taken from a patient whose treatment included radiotherapy and nephrectomy. This TCR came from a woman between 50 and 59 years old with renal cell carcinoma.

The CDR3 is CASSLAAASGNTIYF. The CDR3 DNA reads TGTGCCAGCAGCTTAGCGGCGGCATCTGGAAACACCATATATTTT. The V gene is TRBV7-7, the J gene TRBJ1-3; D call uncertain. Germline-derived CDR1 and CDR2 are SSHAT and FNYEAQ (reference sequence). Trimming removed 0 bases from V and 1 base from J, with 7 bases in between. The CDR3 consists of 15 residues.